This T cell receptor (beta chain) is drawn from a study of cytotoxic CD8 clonotypes in ibrutinib-treated CLL. Clones were read by immunoSEQ multiplex PCR, and TCRdb kept only the in-frame ones, dropping some. The sample lists roughly 76,000 clones, over 75% occurring once. Germline V CDR1 and CDR2: SGHDT, YYEEEE. This CDR3 comprises 16 residues. V trimming: 0 bases; J trimming: 0 bases; junction bases outside the gene matches: 4. The V and J genes are TRBV5-6 and TRBJ2-7; 9 nucleotides match TRBD2. Sequenced here: PBMCs, sampled at disease progression, from a patient treated with ibrutinib. The clonotype originates from a human donor with chronic lymphocytic leukemia. This CDR3 reads CASSLVAGASSYEQYF. DNA for the CDR3: TGTGCCAGCAGCTTGGTAGCGGGAGCGAGCTCCTACGAGCAGTACTTC. Looking up the rest from reference TRBV5-6 and TRBJ2-7 gives the full variable domain: DAGVTQSPTHLIKTRGQQVTLRCSPKSGHDTVSWYQQALGQGPQFIFQYYEEEERQRGNFPDRFSGHQFPNYSSELNVNALLLGDSALYLCASSLVAGASSYEQYFGPGTRLTVT.